This T cell receptor beta chain was recorded in a study of early T cells in non-severe SARS-CoV-2 infection. Via MiXCR, TCRdb re-called the 5' RACE reads, giving one row per CDR3 protein. The sample lists fewer than 85,000 distinct CDR3 sequences; 11% were seen once. V lost 5 bases and J 0 bases, leaving 8 bases between the germline ends. This CDR3 region has 14 residues. Per the germline V gene, CDR1 is ENHRY and CDR2 is SYGVKD. The chain uses TRBV10-3 and TRBJ2-1; D unresolved. The clonotype originates from an adult who was a healthcare worker with PCR-confirmed SARS-CoV-2 infection or an uninfected control (not recorded which). This specimen consisted of whole blood, obtained at baseline. The DNA of the CDR3 is TGTGCCATCAGTAGGTTGAGCTCCTACAATGAGCAGTTCTTC. Translated: CAISRLSSYNEQFF.